This entry lists 13 T cell receptor beta chains sequenced from one sample in a study of T-cell memory formation after mild COVID-19. In TCRdb, the 5' RACE reads were re-called with MiXCR into one record per CDR3 protein. The sample lists 68,000 or so distinct CDR3 sequences; 16% were seen once. Sequenced input: PBMCs or a T cell subset sorted from them (not recorded which). Receptors originate from an adult woman who had mild COVID-19 (a few samples of this study predate the infection). Cell type and time point are not known.

This clonotype was counted between two and nine times. The chain recombines TRBV5-1 with TRBJ2-7; the D gene could be TRBD1 or TRBD2 (5 bases each). The CDR3 length is 16 residues. V was pared by 3 bases and J by 0 bases, with 16 bases between. In germline, CDR1 is SGHRS, CDR2 YFSETQ. CDR3 amino acids: CASSSYRDGNSYEQYF. Here the CDR3 DNA reads TGCGCCAGCAGCTCCTACCGGGACGGCAACTCCTACGAGCAGTACTTC.

This clonotype was picked up a small number of times. The chain is built from TRBV6-5 and TRBJ2-1; tentative D call: TRBD1 (6 bases). The CDR3 sequence is 15 residues long. The germline gives CDR1 MNHEY, CDR2 SVGAGI. The germline V and J ends were trimmed by 6 bases and 5 bases, with 17 bases remaining between them. This chain's CDR3 is CASSSEGTFHNEQFF. The DNA of the CDR3 is TGTGCCAGCAGCTCCGAGGGGACATTCCACAATGAGCAGTTCTTC.

The genes are TRBV2 and TRBJ1-4; 9 bases fit TRBD1. The CDR3 has 16 residues. V lost 8 bases and J lost 0; bases outside the gene matches: 7. Looked up from germline, CDR1 is SNHLY and CDR2 is FYNNEI. CDR3 sequence: CASERDRDATNEKLFF. In DNA, the CDR3 is TGTGCCAGCGAGCGGGACAGGGATGCAACTAATGAAAAACTGTTTTTT. The variable domain in full, with the rest retrieved from reference TRBV2 and TRBJ1-4, is EPEVTQTPSHQVTQMGQEVILRCVPISNHLYFYWYRQILGQKVEFLVSFYNNEISEKSEIFDDQFSVERPDGSNFTLKIRSTKLEDSAMYFCASERDRDATNEKLFFGSGTQLSVL.

There are a few counts of this clonotype. The chain is built from TRBV29-1 and TRBJ2-7; no firm D call. Germline V lookup: CDR1 SQVTM, CDR2 ANQGSEA. V gave up 5 bases and J gave up 4 bases, with 18 bases separating them. This CDR3 has 14 amino acids. Here the CDR3 reads CSVLLHQPIYEQYF. CDR3 DNA sequence: TGCAGCGTTCTACTGCACCAACCTATTTACGAGCAGTACTTC.

This clonotype was recorded many times. V and J are TRBV7-9 and TRBJ2-1; TRBD2 matches 9 bases. Germline V gives CDR1 SEHNR, CDR2 FQNEAQ (reference sequence). Trimming cost V 7 bases and J 0 bases; bases outside gene matches: 7. The CDR3 spans 16 residues. This CDR3 reads CASNAYSGSSYNEQFF. In DNA, the CDR3 is TGTGCCAGCAACGCGTATAGCGGGAGCTCCTACAATGAGCAGTTCTTC.

This chain links TRBV29-1 with TRBJ2-3; either TRBD1 or TRBD2 may supply D (5 bases each). The CDR3 consists of 13 residues. The V end lost 6 bases, the J end lost 0 bases, and 10 bases lay between the germline ends. CDR1 is SQVTM and CDR2 is ANQGSEA in the germline V gene. The CDR3 DNA reads TGCAGCGTCCGGGACGGGAGCACAGATACGCAGTATTTT. This codes for CSVRDGSTDTQYF.

The V call is TRBV5-1, the J call TRBJ1-1; 10 bases fit TRBD1. The CDR3 totals 16 residues. Trimming at V came to 3 bases and at J to 1 base, leaving 6 bases not matched to a gene. CDR1 and CDR2 (germline): SGHRS, YFSETQ. CDR3 residues: CASSWGQGPANTEAFF. CDR3 DNA: TGCGCCAGCAGCTGGGGACAGGGGCCTGCGAACACTGAAGCTTTCTTT.

The genes are TRBV20-1 and TRBJ2-1, with 7 bases lining up with TRBD2. Losses at the gene ends were 0 bases for V and 2 bases for J; bases not matched to a gene: 7. Germline V gene data show CDR1 as DFQATT and CDR2 as SNEGSKA (reference sequence). There are 16 residues in the CDR3. CDR3 DNA sequence: TGCAGTGCTAGAGATCCCTCTAGCGGTCCCTACAATGAGCAGTTCTTC. This gives the protein CSARDPSSGPYNEQFF.

This clonotype was counted many times. The V call is TRBV4-3, the J call TRBJ2-1; D remains unclear. Germline values: CDR1 LGHNA, CDR2 YSLEER. V was pared by 1 base and J by 3 bases, with 19 bases between. This CDR3 contains 18 residues. CDR3: CASSQGAFEREFYNEQFF. The CDR3 bases are TGCGCCAGCAGCCAAGGAGCCTTCGAGCGAGAGTTCTACAATGAGCAGTTCTTC.

This rearrangement joins TRBV5-8 to TRBJ2-7; TRBD1 matches at 7 bases. Germline V gives CDR1 SGHTS, CDR2 YDEGEE. V lost 0 bases to trimming and J lost 4 bases; unmatched junction nucleotides: 10. There are 16 residues in the CDR3. CDR3 sequence: CASSLGKGALRYEQYF. As DNA, the CDR3 is TGTGCCAGCAGCTTGGGGAAGGGGGCTCTGCGATACGAGCAGTACTTC.

This clonotype was detected only a few times. V is TRBV7-2 and J is TRBJ2-7; TRBD2 agrees at 11 bases. Germline V gene sequence: CDR1 SGHTA, CDR2 FQGNSA. CDR3 length: 17 amino acids. V trimming: 5 bases; J trimming: 0 bases; junction bases outside the gene matches: 9. The CDR3 region is CASSPAPGLADSYEQYF. For the CDR3, the DNA is TGTGCCAGCAGCCCAGCACCGGGACTAGCGGACTCCTACGAGCAGTACTTC.

This clonotype was observed a handful of times. V is TRBV6-1 and J is TRBJ2-1; D unresolved. With 1 base removed from V and 14 bases from J, the gap between germline ends came to 9 bases. CDR1 MNHNS and CDR2 SASEGT come from the germline V gene. The CDR3 runs to 11 residues. CDR3 bases: TGTGCCAGCAGTGAAGACATTTTCGAGTTCTTC. Its translation: CASSEDIFEFF.

The chain uses TRBV4-1 and TRBJ1-1; D is unresolved. V shed 4 bases and J shed 6 bases, with 15 bases lying between them. Germline CDR1 MGHRA, CDR2 YSYEKL. The CDR3 is made up of 14 amino acids. CDR3: CASSPSASFSEAFF. The CDR3 coding sequence is TGCGCCAGCAGCCCGTCGGCATCTTTCTCTGAAGCTTTCTTT.